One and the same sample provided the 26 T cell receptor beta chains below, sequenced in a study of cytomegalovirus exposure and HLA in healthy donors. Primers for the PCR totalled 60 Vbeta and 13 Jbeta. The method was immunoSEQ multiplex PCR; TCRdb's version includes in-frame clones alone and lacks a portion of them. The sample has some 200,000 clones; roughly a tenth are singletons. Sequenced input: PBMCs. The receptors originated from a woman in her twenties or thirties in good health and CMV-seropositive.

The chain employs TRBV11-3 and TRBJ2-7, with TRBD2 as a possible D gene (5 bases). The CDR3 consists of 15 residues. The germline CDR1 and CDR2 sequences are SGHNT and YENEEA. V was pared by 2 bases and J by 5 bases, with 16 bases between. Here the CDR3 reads CASSLHSGLANEQYF. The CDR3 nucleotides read TGTGCCAGCAGCTTACACTCCGGGCTAGCCAACGAGCAGTACTTC.

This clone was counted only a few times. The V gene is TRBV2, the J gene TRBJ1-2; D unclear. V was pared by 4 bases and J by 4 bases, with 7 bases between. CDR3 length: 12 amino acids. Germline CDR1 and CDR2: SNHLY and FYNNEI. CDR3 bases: TGTGCCAGCAGTGTCGAGGGCTATGGCTACACCTTC. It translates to CASSVEGYGYTF.

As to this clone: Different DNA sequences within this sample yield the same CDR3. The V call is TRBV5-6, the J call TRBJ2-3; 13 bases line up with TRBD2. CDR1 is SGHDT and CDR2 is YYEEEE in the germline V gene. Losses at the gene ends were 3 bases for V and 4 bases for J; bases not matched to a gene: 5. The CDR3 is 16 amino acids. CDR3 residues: CASSSLLAGGADTQYF. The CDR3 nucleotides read TGTGCCAGCAGCTCCTTACTAGCGGGAGGGGCAGATACGCAGTATTTT.

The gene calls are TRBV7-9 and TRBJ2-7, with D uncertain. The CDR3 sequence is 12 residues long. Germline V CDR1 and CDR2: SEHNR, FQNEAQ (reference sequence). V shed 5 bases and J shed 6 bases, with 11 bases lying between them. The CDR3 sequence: CASSARYSEQYF. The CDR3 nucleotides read TGTGCCAGCAGCGCTAGGTATAGCGAGCAGTACTTC. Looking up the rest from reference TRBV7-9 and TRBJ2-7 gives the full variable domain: DTGVSQNPRHKITKRGQNVTFRCDPISEHNRLYWYRQTLGQGPEFLTYFQNEAQLEKSRLLSDRFSAERPKGSFSTLEIQRTEQGDSAMYLCASSARYSEQYFGPGTRLTVT.

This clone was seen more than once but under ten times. CDR3 sequence reads: CASSAHVAGEADTQYF. The CDR3 DNA follows: TGTGCCAGCAGCGCTCACGTGGCGGGAGAGGCAGATACGCAGTATTTT. This chain links TRBV9 with TRBJ2-3; TRBD2 matches at 7 bases. Germline V CDR1 and CDR2: SGDLS, YYNGEE. The CDR3 extends over 16 amino acids. V was pared by 3 bases and J by 4 bases, with 11 bases of the junction left unmatched.

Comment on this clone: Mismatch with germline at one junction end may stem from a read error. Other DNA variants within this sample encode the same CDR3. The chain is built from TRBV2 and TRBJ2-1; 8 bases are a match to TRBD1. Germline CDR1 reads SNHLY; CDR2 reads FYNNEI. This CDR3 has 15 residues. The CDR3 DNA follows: TGTGCCAGCAGGGCCGGGACAGGTTCCTACAACGAGCAGTTCTTC. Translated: CASRAGTGSYNEQFF.

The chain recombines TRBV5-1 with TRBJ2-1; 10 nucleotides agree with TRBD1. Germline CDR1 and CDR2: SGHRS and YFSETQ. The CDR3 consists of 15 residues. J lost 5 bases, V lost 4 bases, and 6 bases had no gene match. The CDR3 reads CASSVYGTGDNEQFF. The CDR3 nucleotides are TGCGCCAGCAGCGTATACGGGACAGGGGACAATGAGCAGTTCTTC.

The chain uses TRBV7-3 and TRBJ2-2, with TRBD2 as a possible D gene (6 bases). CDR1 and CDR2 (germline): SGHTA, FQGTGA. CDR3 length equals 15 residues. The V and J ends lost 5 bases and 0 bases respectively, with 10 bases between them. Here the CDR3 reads CASSPGSPNTGELFF. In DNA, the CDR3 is TGTGCCAGCAGCCCCGGGAGTCCGAACACCGGGGAGCTGTTTTTT.

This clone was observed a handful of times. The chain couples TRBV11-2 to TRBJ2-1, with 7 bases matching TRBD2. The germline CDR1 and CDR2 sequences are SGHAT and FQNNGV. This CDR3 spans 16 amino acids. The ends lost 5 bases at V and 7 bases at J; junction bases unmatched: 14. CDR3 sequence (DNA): TGTGCCAGCAGCCCATTGAGGAGCGGGGTTTGGAATGAGCAGTTCTTC. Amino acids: CASSPLRSGVWNEQFF.

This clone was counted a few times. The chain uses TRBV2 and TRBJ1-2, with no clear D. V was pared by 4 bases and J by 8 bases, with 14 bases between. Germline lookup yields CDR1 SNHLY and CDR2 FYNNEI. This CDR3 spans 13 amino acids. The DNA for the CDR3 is TGTGCCAGCAGTGTGGTTTCCCCCGGGGGCTACACCTTC. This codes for CASSVVSPGGYTF. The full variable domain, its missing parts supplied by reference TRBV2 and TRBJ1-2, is EPEVTQTPSHQVTQMGQEVILRCVPISNHLYFYWYRQILGQKVEFLVSFYNNEISEKSEIFDDQFSVERPDGSNFTLKIRSTKLEDSAMYFCASSVVSPGGYTFGSGTRLTVV.

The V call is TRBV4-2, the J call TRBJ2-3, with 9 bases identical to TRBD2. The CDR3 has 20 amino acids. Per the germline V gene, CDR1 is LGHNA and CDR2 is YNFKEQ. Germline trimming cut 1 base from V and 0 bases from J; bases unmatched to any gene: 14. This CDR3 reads CASSQVSLALAGPSTDTQYF. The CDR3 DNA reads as TGTGCCAGCAGCCAAGTGAGTCTGGCTCTAGCGGGACCTAGCACAGATACGCAGTATTTT.

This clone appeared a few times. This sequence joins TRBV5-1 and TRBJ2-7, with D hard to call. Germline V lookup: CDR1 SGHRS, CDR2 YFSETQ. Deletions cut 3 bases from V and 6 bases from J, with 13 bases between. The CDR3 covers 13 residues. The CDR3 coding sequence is TGCGCCAGCAGCTACCTCGAGTTCTCCGAGCAGTACTTC. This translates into CASSYLEFSEQYF.

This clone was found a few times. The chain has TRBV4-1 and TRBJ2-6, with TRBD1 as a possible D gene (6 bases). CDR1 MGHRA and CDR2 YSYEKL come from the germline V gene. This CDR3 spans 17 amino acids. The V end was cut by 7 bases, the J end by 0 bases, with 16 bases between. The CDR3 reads CASKTPGVSSGANVLTF. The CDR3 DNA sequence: TGCGCCAGCAAGACCCCAGGGGTCAGCTCTGGGGCCAACGTCCTGACTTTC.

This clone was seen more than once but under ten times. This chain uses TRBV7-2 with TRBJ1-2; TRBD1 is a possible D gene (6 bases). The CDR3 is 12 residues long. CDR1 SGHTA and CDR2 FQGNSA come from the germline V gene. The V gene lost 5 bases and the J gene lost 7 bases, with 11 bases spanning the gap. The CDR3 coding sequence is TGTGCCAGCAGCGCTAACAGGGCTGGCTACACCTTC. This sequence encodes CASSANRAGYTF.

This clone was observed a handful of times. The CDR3 reads CASSRTGRTEAFF. The CDR3 DNA sequence: TGTGCCAGCAGCCGGACAGGGCGCACTGAAGCTTTCTTT. The rearrangement links TRBV9 to TRBJ1-1; 8 nucleotides agree with TRBD1. Germline V lookup: CDR1 SGDLS, CDR2 YYNGEE. V trimming: 4 bases; J trimming: 4 bases; junction bases outside the gene matches: 3. This CDR3 region has 13 residues. The variable domain in full, with the rest retrieved from reference TRBV9 and TRBJ1-1, is DSGVTQTPKHLITATGQRVTLRCSPRSGDLSVYWYQQSLDQGLQFLIQYYNGEERAKGNILERFSAQQFPDLHSELNLSSLELGDSALYFCASSRTGRTEAFFGQGTRLTVV.

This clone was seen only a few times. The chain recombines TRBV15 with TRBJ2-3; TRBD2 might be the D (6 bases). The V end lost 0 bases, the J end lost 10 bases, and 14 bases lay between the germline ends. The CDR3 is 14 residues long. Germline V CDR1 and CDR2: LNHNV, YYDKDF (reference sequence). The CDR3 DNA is TGTGCCACCAGCAGAGATCTTCCCGGGACTGCGCAGTATTTT. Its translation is CATSRDLPGTAQYF.

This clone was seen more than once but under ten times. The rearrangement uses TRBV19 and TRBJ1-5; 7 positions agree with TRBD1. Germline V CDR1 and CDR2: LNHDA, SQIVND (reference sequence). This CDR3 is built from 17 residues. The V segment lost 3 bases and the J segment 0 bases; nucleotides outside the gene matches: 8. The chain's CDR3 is CASSIAWGQPSNQPQHF. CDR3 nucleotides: TGTGCCAGTAGTATTGCCTGGGGACAGCCTAGCAATCAGCCCCAGCATTTT.

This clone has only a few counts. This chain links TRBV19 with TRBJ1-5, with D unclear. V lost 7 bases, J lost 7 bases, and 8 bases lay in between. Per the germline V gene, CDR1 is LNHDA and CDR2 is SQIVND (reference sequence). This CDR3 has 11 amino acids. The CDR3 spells CASIGYQPQHF. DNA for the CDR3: TGTGCCAGTATCGGTTACCAGCCCCAGCATTTT.

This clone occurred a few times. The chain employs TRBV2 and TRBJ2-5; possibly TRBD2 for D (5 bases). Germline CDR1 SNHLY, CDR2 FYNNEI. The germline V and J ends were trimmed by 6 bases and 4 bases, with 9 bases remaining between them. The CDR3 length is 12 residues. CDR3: CASRAGGETQYF. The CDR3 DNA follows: TGTGCCAGCAGGGCAGGAGGAGAGACCCAGTACTTC.

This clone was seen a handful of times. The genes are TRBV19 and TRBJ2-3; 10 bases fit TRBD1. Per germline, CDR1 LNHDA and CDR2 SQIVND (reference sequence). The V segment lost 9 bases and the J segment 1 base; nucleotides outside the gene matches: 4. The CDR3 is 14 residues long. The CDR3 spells CASSGTGGTDTQYF. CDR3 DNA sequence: TGTGCCAGCTCCGGGACAGGGGGCACAGATACGCAGTATTTT.

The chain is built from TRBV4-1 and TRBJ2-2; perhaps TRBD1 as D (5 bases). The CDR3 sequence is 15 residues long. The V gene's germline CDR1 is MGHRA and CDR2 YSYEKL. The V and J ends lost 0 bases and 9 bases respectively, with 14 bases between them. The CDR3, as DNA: TGCGCCAGCAGCCAAGATGGGTGGGGCGGAAGGGAGCTGTTTTTT. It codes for CASSQDGWGGRELFF.

The CDR3 region is CASSQDASVLAKNIQYF. DNA for the CDR3: TGCGCCAGCAGCCAAGATGCTTCGGTACTAGCCAAAAACATTCAGTACTTC. The chain has TRBV4-1 and TRBJ2-4; D not certain. The V and J ends lost 0 bases and 0 bases respectively, with 12 bases between them. The CDR3 spans 17 residues. CDR1 MGHRA and CDR2 YSYEKL come from the germline V gene.

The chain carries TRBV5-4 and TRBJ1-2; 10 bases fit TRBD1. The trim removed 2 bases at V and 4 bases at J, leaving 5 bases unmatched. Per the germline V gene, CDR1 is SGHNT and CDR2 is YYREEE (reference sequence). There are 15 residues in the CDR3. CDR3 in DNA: TGTGCCAGCAGCTTCAGGGACAGGGGTTTCTATGGCTACACCTTC. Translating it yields CASSFRDRGFYGYTF. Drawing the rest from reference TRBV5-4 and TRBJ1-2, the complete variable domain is ETGVTQSPTHLIKTRGQQVTLRCSSQSGHNTVSWYQQALGQGPQFIFQYYREEENGRGNFPPRFSGLQFPNYSSELNVNALELDDSALYLCASSFRDRGFYGYTFGSGTRLTVV.

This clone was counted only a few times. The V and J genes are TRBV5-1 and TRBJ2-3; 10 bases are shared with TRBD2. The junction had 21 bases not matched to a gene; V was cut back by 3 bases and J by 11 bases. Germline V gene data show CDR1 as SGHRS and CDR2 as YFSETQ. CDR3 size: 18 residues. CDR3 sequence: CASSSTEQAGGLYGVQYF. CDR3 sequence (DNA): TGCGCCAGCAGCTCGACCGAGCAAGCGGGAGGGCTTTATGGAGTGCAGTATTTT.

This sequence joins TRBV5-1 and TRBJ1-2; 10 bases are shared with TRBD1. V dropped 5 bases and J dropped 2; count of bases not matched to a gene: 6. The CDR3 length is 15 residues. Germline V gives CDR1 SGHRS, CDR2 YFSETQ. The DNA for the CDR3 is TGCGCCAGCAGACCCGGGACAGGGGAAAACTATGGCTACACCTTC. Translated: CASRPGTGENYGYTF.

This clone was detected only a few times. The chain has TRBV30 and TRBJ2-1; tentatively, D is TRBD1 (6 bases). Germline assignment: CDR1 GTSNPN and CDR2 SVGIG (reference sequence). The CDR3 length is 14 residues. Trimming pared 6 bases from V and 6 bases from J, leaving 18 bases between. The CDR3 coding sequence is TGTGCCTGCAAGGGGGACGGTCGGCCCAATGAGCAGTTCTTC. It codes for CACKGDGRPNEQFF.